Listed below are T cell receptor beta chains from one sample, sequenced in a study of cytomegalovirus exposure and HLA in healthy donors. Data came from immunoSEQ multiplex PCR; TCRdb stores just in-frame clones and leaves some out. The sample has more than 85,000 clones; about 77% are singletons. The sample taken for sequencing was PBMCs. The origin of the receptors is a woman under 30 in good health and CMV-seropositive. The CDR3 runs from the conserved cysteine through the conserved F or W. The order of the fields is J gene, D gene, V gene, CDR3 protein, CDR3 DNA. D genes are given only for firm matches.

TRBJ1-1 | NA | TRBV30 | CAWSVQVGAFF | TGTGCCTGGAGTGTCCAGGTCGGAGCTTTCTTT
TRBJ2-1 | TRBD2 | TRBV5-1 | CASSSSGTQFF | TGCGCCAGCAGCTCGAGCGGGACGCAGTTCTTC
TRBJ2-2 | TRBD1 | TRBV4-1 | CASSQDPGQGAGELFF | TGCGCCAGCAGCCAAGATCCCGGACAGGGCGCCGGGGAGCTGTTTTTT
TRBJ2-3 | TRBD2 | TRBV9 | CASSELAKDTQYF | TGTGCCAGCAGCGAACTAGCGAAAGATACGCAGTATTTT
TRBJ2-5 | TRBD1 | TRBV29-1 | CSVLGGGETQYF | TGCAGCGTTTTAGGGGGCGGCGAGACCCAGTACTTC
TRBJ2-3 | TRBD2 | TRBV30 | CAWSPGGLAGGGDTQYF | TGTGCCTGGAGTCCCGGGGGACTAGCGGGAGGAGGAGATACGCAGTATTTT
TRBJ1-2 | TRBD1 | TRBV5-1 | CASSQTRGQGNFGYTF | TGCGCCAGCAGCCAGACCCGTGGACAGGGGAACTTCGGCTACACCTTC
TRBJ2-7 | TRBD1 | TRBV19 | CASSILPGTGPYEQYF | TGTGCCAGTAGTATTCTCCCCGGGACAGGGCCCTACGAGCAGTACTTC
TRBJ2-7 | TRBD1 | TRBV6-6 | CASSYSSPGQDNEQYF | TGTGCCAGCAGTTACTCGTCCCCGGGACAGGACAACGAGCAGTACTTC
TRBJ1-2 | TRBD1 | TRBV23-1 | CASSPTGEYYGYTF | TGCGCCAGCAGTCCCACAGGGGAGTACTATGGCTACACCTTC
TRBJ2-1 | NA | TRBV30 | CAWSVQQDLYNEQFF | TGTGCCTGGAGTGTACAACAGGATCTGTACAATGAGCAGTTCTTC
TRBJ2-7 | TRBD1 | TRBV27 | CASSLEGTGAYEQYF | TGTGCCAGCAGTTTAGAGGGGACAGGGGCCTACGAGCAGTACTTC
TRBJ2-1 | TRBD2 | TRBV6-4 | CASSEAGETYNEQFF | TGTGCCAGCAGTGAGGCGGGGGAAACCTACAATGAGCAGTTCTTC